The source of this T cell receptor beta chain is a study of T cell responses to AZD1222 COVID-19 vaccine. Note on this clone: Its antigen is as yet unknown.

The method was immunoSEQ multiplex PCR; TCRdb's version includes in-frame clones alone and lacks a portion of them. Of 140,000 to 150,000 clones listed, roughly 90% were seen once; the top ten hold over 1.5%. Study-wide findings and caveats: Baseline seropositivity characterized only six AZD1222 recipients. Repertoires were collected only later (after the peak T cell response had occurred). The donors showed a predominance of white British ancestry and of females, with possible underestimation of clonal diversity.

This CDR3 spans 15 amino acids. Per germline, CDR1 MNHEY and CDR2 SMNVEV (reference sequence). Trimming removed 5 bases from V and 7 bases from J; junction bases left unmatched: 8. The chain employs TRBV27 and TRBJ2-1; 10 bases fit TRBD2. The clonotype originates from an adult in good health. The source was peripheral blood, collected on day 0 of AZD1222 vaccination. CDR3 coding DNA: TGTGCCAGCAGTCGCTTAGCGGGAGGTAGGAATGAGCAGTTCTTC. It codes for CASSRLAGGRNEQFF.